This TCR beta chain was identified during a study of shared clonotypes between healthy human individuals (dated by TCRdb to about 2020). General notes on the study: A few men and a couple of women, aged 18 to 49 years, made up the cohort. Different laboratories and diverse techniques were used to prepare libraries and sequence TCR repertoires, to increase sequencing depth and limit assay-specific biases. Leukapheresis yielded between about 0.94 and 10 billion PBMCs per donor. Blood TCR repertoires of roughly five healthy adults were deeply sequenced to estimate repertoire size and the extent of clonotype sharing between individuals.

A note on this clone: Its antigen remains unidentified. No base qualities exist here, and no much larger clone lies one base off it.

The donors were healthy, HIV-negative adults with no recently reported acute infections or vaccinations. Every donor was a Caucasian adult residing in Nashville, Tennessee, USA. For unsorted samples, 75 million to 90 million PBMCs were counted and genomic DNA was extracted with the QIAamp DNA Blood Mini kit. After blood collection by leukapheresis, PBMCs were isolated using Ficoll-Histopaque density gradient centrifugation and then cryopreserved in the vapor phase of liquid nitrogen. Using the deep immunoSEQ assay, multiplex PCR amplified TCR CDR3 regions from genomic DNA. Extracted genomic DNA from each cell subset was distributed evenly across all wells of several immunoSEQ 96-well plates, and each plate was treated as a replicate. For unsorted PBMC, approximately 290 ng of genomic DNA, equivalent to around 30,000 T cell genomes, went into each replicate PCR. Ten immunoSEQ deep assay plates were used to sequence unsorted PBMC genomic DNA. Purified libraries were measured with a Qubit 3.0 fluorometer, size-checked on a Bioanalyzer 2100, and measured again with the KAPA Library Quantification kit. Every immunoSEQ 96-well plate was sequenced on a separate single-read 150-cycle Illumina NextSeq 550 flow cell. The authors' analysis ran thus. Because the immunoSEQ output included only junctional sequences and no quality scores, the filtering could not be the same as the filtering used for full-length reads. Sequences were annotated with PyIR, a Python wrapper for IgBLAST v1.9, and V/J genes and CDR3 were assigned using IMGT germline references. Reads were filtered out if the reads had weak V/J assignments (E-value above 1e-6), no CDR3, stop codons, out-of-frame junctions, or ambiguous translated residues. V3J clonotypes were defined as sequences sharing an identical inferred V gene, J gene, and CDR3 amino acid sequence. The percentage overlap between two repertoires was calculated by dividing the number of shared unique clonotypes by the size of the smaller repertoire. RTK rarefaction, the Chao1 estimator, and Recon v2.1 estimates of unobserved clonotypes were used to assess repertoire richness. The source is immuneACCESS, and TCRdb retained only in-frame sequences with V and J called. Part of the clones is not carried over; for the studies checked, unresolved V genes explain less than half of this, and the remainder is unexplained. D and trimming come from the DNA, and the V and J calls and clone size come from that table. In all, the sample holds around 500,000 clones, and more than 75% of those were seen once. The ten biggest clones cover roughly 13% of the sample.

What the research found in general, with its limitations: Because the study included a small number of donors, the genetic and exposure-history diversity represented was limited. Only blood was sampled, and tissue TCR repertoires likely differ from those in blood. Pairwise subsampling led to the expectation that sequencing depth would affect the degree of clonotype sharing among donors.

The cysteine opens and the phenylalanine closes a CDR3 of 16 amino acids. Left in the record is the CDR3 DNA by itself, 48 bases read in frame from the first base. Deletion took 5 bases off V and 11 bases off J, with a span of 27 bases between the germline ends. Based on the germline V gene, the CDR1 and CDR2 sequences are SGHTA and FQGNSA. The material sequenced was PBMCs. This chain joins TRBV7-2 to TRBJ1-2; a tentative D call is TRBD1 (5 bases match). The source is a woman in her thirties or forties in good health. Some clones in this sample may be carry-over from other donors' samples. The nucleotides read TGTGCCAGCAGCACTACAAAAGGGGACCTCCAACCCGGGTACACCTTC. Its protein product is CASSTTKGDLQPGYTF.